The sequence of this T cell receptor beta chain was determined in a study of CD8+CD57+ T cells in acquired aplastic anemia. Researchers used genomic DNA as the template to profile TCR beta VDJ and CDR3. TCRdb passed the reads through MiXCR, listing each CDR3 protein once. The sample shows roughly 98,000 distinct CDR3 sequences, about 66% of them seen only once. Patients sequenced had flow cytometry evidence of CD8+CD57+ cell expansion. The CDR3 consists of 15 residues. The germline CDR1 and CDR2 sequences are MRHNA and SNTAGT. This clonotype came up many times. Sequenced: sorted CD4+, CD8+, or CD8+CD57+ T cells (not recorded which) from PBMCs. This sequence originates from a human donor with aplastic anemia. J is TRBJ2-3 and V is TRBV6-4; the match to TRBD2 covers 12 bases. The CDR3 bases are TGTGCGACAGCGGGGACTAGCGGGAGCACAGATACGCAGTATTTT. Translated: CATAGTSGSTDTQYF.